The following is a T cell receptor (beta chain) sequence with its context. The data were taken from a study of blood T cell repertoires in COVID-19. Across the whole study: In each case, the material was cDNA or gDNA derived from T cells, B-cell-depleted T cells, or PBMCs.

While infection was still active, Seattle patients were enrolled and then followed longitudinally. Clones were sequenced by immunoSEQ multiplex PCR, and TCRdb holds only the in-frame ones, with some missing. Altogether 400,000 or so clones are present, around 91% being singletons, with the ten largest covering 1.5% to 1.8%. The germline CDR1 and CDR2 sequences are LNHDA and SQIVND (reference sequence). The CDR3 runs 13 residues. Trimming shortened V by 5 bases and J by 2 bases, and 9 bases separated the two germline ends. The chain recombines TRBV19 with TRBJ1-1; tentatively, D is TRBD1 (5 bases). Sequenced input: peripheral blood. The receptor comes from a middle-aged woman with COVID-19, enrolled during active disease. Written as DNA, the CDR3 is TGTGCCAGTAGTTACCAGGGAAACACTGAAGCTTTCTTT. Translation: CASSYQGNTEAFF.